A single sample is the source of the 32 T cell receptor beta chains below, sequenced in a study of lung T cells in sarcoidosis with Löfgren's syndrome. MiXCR, run by TCRdb on the reads, gives a single entry per CDR3 protein. The sample consists of around 60,000 distinct CDR3 sequences, about 20% of them appearing once. Sequenced material: CD4+ T cells from PBMCs. These receptors all come from a human donor with sarcoidosis (Löfgren's syndrome or another form), or a control subject (not recorded which).

This clonotype was observed a handful of times. This chain connects TRBV3-1 to TRBJ1-2; no firm D call. Trimming removed 0 bases at V and 3 bases at J, with 8 bases between. CDR1 and CDR2 (germline): LGHDT, YNNKEL (reference sequence). The CDR3 spans 14 residues. This chain's CDR3 is CASSQDASYYGYTF. The DNA of the CDR3 is TGTGCCAGCAGCCAAGATGCGAGTTACTATGGCTACACCTTC.

This clonotype was counted between two and nine times. The chain recombines TRBV6-1 with TRBJ2-5, with 10 nucleotides matching TRBD2. The length of the CDR3 is 13 residues. Germline V lookup: CDR1 MNHNS, CDR2 SASEGT. V shed 4 bases and J 7 bases; nucleotides not matched to a gene: 3. The CDR3 loop is CASSASGSWTQYF. The CDR3, as DNA: TGTGCCAGCAGTGCTAGCGGGAGTTGGACCCAGTACTTC.

V is TRBV29-1 and J is TRBJ2-1, with 7 positions matching TRBD2. V lost 3 bases to trimming and J lost 4 bases; unmatched junction nucleotides: 3. CDR1 is SQVTM and CDR2 is ANQGSEA in the germline V gene. This CDR3 is 13 amino acids long. This CDR3 is CSVERRGYNEQFF. DNA for the CDR3: TGCAGCGTTGAGAGGCGGGGGTACAATGAGCAGTTCTTC.

This clonotype was detected many times. The chain links TRBV6-6 to TRBJ2-7; 9 bases are shared with TRBD1. Germline CDR1 is MNHNY and CDR2 is SVGAGI (reference sequence). V lost 2 bases and J lost 2; bases outside the gene matches: 7. CDR3 length: 16 residues. DNA of the CDR3: TGTGCCAGCAGTTACCGAGGGACAGGGAAGGCCTACGAGCAGTACTTC. The encoded protein is CASSYRGTGKAYEQYF.

This clonotype was picked up one time. The junction departs from germline at one end; a sequencing error may be responsible. This chain uses TRBV4-1 with TRBJ1-1; no clear D. The CDR3 loop spans 16 amino acids. Germline lookup yields CDR1 MGHRA and CDR2 YSYEKL. In DNA, the CDR3 is TGCGCCGGCAGCCAAGAGAGAAGCTTCTTGGTGGTACGGGCTTTCTTT. Translating it yields CAGSQERSFLVVRAFF.

In regard to this clonotype: With a much larger clone just one base away, this may be a read error. The CDR3 does not close with the conserved phenylalanine or tryptophan, likely indicating a read error. The V and J genes are TRBV28 and TRBJ2-3, with D possibly TRBD1 on 5 matching bases. The length of the CDR3 is 14 residues. Germline lookup yields CDR1 MDHEN and CDR2 SYDVKM. Trimming cost V 1 base and J 6 bases, with 11 bases left between them. CDR3 region: CASSLLTAVDTQYY. CDR3 DNA: TGTGCCAGCAGTTTATTGACAGCAGTTGATACGCAGTATTAT.

The chain is built from TRBV7-4 and TRBJ1-4; 8 bases agree with TRBD1. The V and J ends lost 1 base and 12 bases, in that order; junction bases with no gene match: 10. The germline V gene encodes CDR1 SGHVT and CDR2 SQSDAQ. The CDR3 is made up of 15 amino acids. The CDR3 sequence: CASSLETGVGEELFF. The CDR3 bases are TGTGCCAGCAGCTTAGAGACAGGGGTTGGAGAAGAACTGTTTTTT. The variable domain in full, completed from reference TRBV7-4 and TRBJ1-4, reads GAGVSQSPRYKVAKRGRDVALRCDSISGHVTLYWYRQTLGQGSEVLTYSQSDAQRDKSGRPSGRFSAERPERSVSTLKIQRTEQGDSAVYLCASSLETGVGEELFFGSGTQLSVL.

By its share, this clonotype is medium-sized. The chain links TRBV6-6 to TRBJ2-3; a weak D match, TRBD2 (5 bases). V lost 2 bases to trimming and J lost 5 bases, with 14 bases between them. Germline V CDR1 and CDR2: MNHNY, SVGAGI (reference sequence). The CDR3 is made up of 15 amino acids. CDR3 DNA sequence: TGTGCCAGCAGTTACGGTAGGGCGGGCGGAGATACGCAGTATTTT. This codes for CASSYGRAGGDTQYF.

The J gene is TRBJ2-3, the V gene TRBV5-4; TRBD2 agrees at 8 bases. Germline loops: CDR1 SGHNT, CDR2 YYREEE (reference sequence). The CDR3 length is 16 residues. The V gene end was trimmed by 0 bases and the J gene end by 2 bases; junction bases not matched to a gene: 5. DNA for the CDR3: TGTGCCAGCAGCTTGGGGACTAGCCTCTCCACAGATACGCAGTATTTT. Protein: CASSLGTSLSTDTQYF.

In this sample, this clonotype turned up many times. The V call is TRBV6-1, the J call TRBJ1-1; the match to TRBD1 covers 9 bases. Germline V CDR1 and CDR2: MNHNS, SASEGT. The CDR3 has 15 residues. V was pared by 6 bases and J by 7 bases, with 12 bases of the junction left unmatched. CDR3 in amino acids: CASRLQGARRNEAFF. The CDR3 DNA sequence: TGTGCCAGCAGGCTACAGGGGGCGAGGAGGAATGAAGCTTTCTTT.

This clonotype appeared many times. The V and J genes are TRBV15 and TRBJ2-1; a possible D gene is TRBD1 (5 bases). Trimming took 1 base from V and 4 from J, leaving 11 bases between them. CDR1 LNHNV and CDR2 YYDKDF come from the germline V gene (reference sequence). This CDR3 region has 15 residues. The CDR3 bases are TGTGCCACCAGCAGAGTAGGGGCTAAGTACAATGAGCAGTTCTTC. Its translation is CATSRVGAKYNEQFF.

This clonotype was detected only a few times. This chain links TRBV2 with TRBJ1-5, with D possibly TRBD1 on 5 matching bases. This CDR3 spans 15 amino acids. Germline V gene lookup returns CDR1 SNHLY and CDR2 FYNNEI. V dropped 2 bases and J dropped 4 bases, with 12 bases sitting between them. The CDR3 loop reads CASSEIRGPNQPQHF. CDR3 bases: TGTGCCAGCAGTGAAATCCGGGGCCCTAATCAGCCCCAGCATTTT.

This clonotype came up many times. The rearrangement uses TRBV6-6 and TRBJ1-3, with a weak D call TRBD1 (5 bases). CDR3 length equals 16 residues. Per germline, CDR1 MNHNY and CDR2 SVGAGI (reference sequence). V lost 2 bases and J 0 bases, leaving 11 bases between the germline ends. The CDR3 DNA sequence: TGTGCCAGCAGTTACAAGGAGGGGAGCTCTGGAAACACCATATATTTT. Protein: CASSYKEGSSGNTIYF.

This clonotype was counted only a few times. V usage is TRBV20-1 and J usage is TRBJ1-2; a weak D match, TRBD1 (5 bases). The CDR3 is 12 amino acids. Between the trimmed V and J ends, which lost 6 bases and 4 bases, there was a span of 12 bases. From germline, CDR1 is DFQATT and CDR2 SNEGSKA (reference sequence). The CDR3 nucleotides read TGCAGTGCCACTGACAGAGGCTATGGCTACACCTTC. This gives the protein CSATDRGYGYTF.

At least ten counts were recorded for this clonotype. CDR3 loop: CSARDGRTPGELFF. DNA for the CDR3: TGCAGTGCTAGAGATGGAAGGACCCCCGGGGAGCTGTTTTTT. The chain carries TRBV20-1 and TRBJ2-2; the D is unclear. Deletions cut 0 bases from V and 6 bases from J, with 11 bases between. The CDR3 is 14 residues long. Germline CDR1 DFQATT, CDR2 SNEGSKA (reference sequence).

This clonotype has more than one count but fewer than ten. This rearrangement joins TRBV29-1 to TRBJ2-5; perhaps TRBD1 as D (6 bases). This CDR3 spans 12 amino acids. The germline CDR1 and CDR2 sequences are SQVTM and ANQGSEA. Between the trimmed V and J ends, which lost 0 bases and 5 bases, there was a span of 7 bases. The CDR3 coding sequence is TGCAGCGTTGAAGAGAGGGGGGAGACCCAGTACTTC. Protein sequence: CSVEERGETQYF. Combining the CDR3 with reference TRBV29-1 and TRBJ2-5 gives the whole variable domain SAVISQKPSRDICQRGTSLTIQCQVDSQVTMMFWYRQQPGQSLTLIATANQGSEATYESGFVIDKFPISRPNLTFSTLTVSNMSPEDSSIYLCSVEERGETQYFGPGTRLLVL.

This clonotype was detected ten times or more. The rearrangement uses TRBV15 and TRBJ2-7; D is perhaps TRBD2 (6 bases). Germline values: CDR1 LNHNV, CDR2 YYDKDF (reference sequence). The CDR3 is 15 amino acids. Deletions cut 0 bases from V and 0 bases from J, with 9 bases between. The CDR3 region is CATSRDLEGSYEQYF. In DNA, the CDR3 is TGTGCCACCAGCAGAGATTTGGAGGGCTCCTACGAGCAGTACTTC.

This clonotype was observed at least ten times. The rearrangement links TRBV7-9 to TRBJ2-2; TRBD2 matches at 11 bases. The CDR3 consists of 16 residues. V shed 5 bases and J 2 bases; nucleotides not matched to a gene: 4. The germline CDR1 and CDR2 sequences are SEHNR and FQNEAQ (reference sequence). The chain's CDR3 is CASSPGLAVNTGELFF. CDR3 sequence (DNA): TGTGCCAGCAGCCCGGGACTAGCGGTAAACACCGGGGAGCTGTTTTTT.

The V and J genes are TRBV18 and TRBJ1-6; the D gene is possibly TRBD1 (5 bases). V lost 4 bases and J lost 5, with 9 bases in between. The length of the CDR3 is 14 residues. Germline CDR1 reads KGHSH; CDR2 reads LQKENI. The CDR3 loop is CASSLQGDNSPLHF. As DNA, the CDR3 is TGTGCCAGCTCACTCCAGGGTGATAATTCACCCCTCCACTTT. The full variable domain, rest sourced from reference TRBV18 and TRBJ1-6, is NAGVMQNPRHLVRRRGQEARLRCSPMKGHSHVYWYRQLPEEGLKFMVYLQKENIIDESGMPKERFSAEFPKEGPSILRIQQVVRGDSAAYFCASSLQGDNSPLHFGNGTRLTVT.

This clonotype has at least ten counts. The chain carries TRBV6-2 or TRBV6-3 and TRBJ2-7, with 7 bases fitting TRBD1. CDR3 length equals 13 residues. V gave up 2 bases and J gave up 6 bases; unmatched junction bases: 4. Germline lookup yields CDR1 MNHEY and CDR2 SVGEGT. The CDR3 region is CASSYGQAFEQYF. CDR3 DNA: TGTGCCAGCAGTTACGGACAGGCGTTCGAGCAGTACTTC.

This clonotype occurred many times. The chain is built from TRBV6-1 and TRBJ2-1; TRBD2 aligns across 10 bases. The CDR3 has 15 residues. The V gene end was trimmed by 3 bases and the J gene end by 12 bases; junction bases not matched to a gene: 11. Looked up from germline, CDR1 is MNHNS and CDR2 is SASEGT. CDR3 sequence: CASSDGSSGGLGQFF. For the CDR3, the DNA is TGTGCCAGCAGTGACGGCAGTAGCGGGGGGTTAGGGCAGTTCTTC.

The rearrangement uses TRBV19 and TRBJ2-1; 10 nucleotides line up with TRBD1. The CDR3 spans 15 residues. Germline trimming cut 6 bases from V and 7 bases from J; bases unmatched to any gene: 9. The germline gives CDR1 LNHDA, CDR2 SQIVND (reference sequence). The CDR3 DNA sequence: TGTGCCAGTAGGACCCCCGGGACAGGGGAGAATGAGCAGTTCTTC. Its protein product is CASRTPGTGENEQFF.

V and J are TRBV14 and TRBJ2-3, with 11 nucleotides matching TRBD2. Per germline, CDR1 SGHDN and CDR2 FVKESK. J lost 5 bases, V lost 5 bases, and 9 bases had no gene match. The CDR3 is 16 residues long. Here the CDR3 DNA reads TGTGCCAGCAGCGTAGGGACTAGCGGTGGCATAGATACGCAGTATTTT. It specifies CASSVGTSGGIDTQYF. Drawing the rest from reference TRBV14 and TRBJ2-3, the complete variable domain is EAGVTQFPSHSVIEKGQTVTLRCDPISGHDNLYWYRRVMGKEIKFLLHFVKESKQDESGMPNNRFLAERTGGTYSTLKVQPAELEDSGVYFCASSVGTSGGIDTQYFGPGTRLTVL.

The rearrangement joins TRBV3-1 to TRBJ2-2; no firm D call. This CDR3 has 13 amino acids. The germline V gene encodes CDR1 LGHDT and CDR2 YNNKEL (reference sequence). V lost 1 base, J lost 7 bases, and 7 bases lay in between. CDR3 DNA sequence: TGTGCCAGCAGCCAAGTGCCCGGCGGGGAGCTGTTTTTT. This gives the protein CASSQVPGGELFF.

This clonotype was counted ten times or more. The CDR3 reads CASSSMASGNTIYF. The CDR3 region has the DNA TGTGCCAGCAGTTCGATGGCCTCTGGAAACACCATATATTTT. The gene calls are TRBV27 and TRBJ1-3; D uncertain. The V gene's germline CDR1 is MNHEY and CDR2 SMNVEV (reference sequence). The CDR3 runs to 14 residues. Trimming stripped 4 bases from V and 0 bases from J, with 7 bases between.

This clonotype showed up just a few times. The gene calls are TRBV19 and TRBJ2-5; D possibly corresponds to TRBD2 (7 bases). The length of the CDR3 is 14 residues. CDR1 is LNHDA and CDR2 is SQIVND in the germline V gene (reference sequence). The V end lost 3 bases, the J end lost 2 bases, and 10 bases lay between the germline ends. CDR3 in DNA: TGTGCCAGTAGTATTCGGGGGGCTCAAGAGACCCAGTACTTC. This codes for CASSIRGAQETQYF.

This clonotype appeared many times. The chain is built from TRBV4-2 and TRBJ2-7; TRBD2 might be the D (5 bases). The CDR3 is made up of 15 amino acids. Trimming took off 1 base at V and 2 bases at J, with 12 bases between the two ends. CDR1 is LGHNA, CDR2 YNFKEQ, per germline. CDR3 sequence: CASSQVKQTTYEQYF. CDR3 DNA sequence: TGTGCCAGCAGCCAAGTCAAACAGACTACCTACGAGCAGTACTTC.

Of note for this clonotype: The missing conserved phenylalanine or tryptophan at the end of this CDR3 makes a read error likely. Here the CDR3 DNA reads TGCAGCGTGATTGGACTAGCAGAGACCCAGTACCTC. Protein sequence: CSVIGLAETQYL. The chain carries TRBV29-1 and TRBJ2-5, with 8 nucleotides matching TRBD2. Losses at the gene ends were 6 bases for V and 4 bases for J; bases not matched to a gene: 4. Germline V gene lookup returns CDR1 SQVTM and CDR2 ANQGSEA. The CDR3 extends over 12 amino acids.

This clonotype was seen a single time. A much more abundant neighbour one base away suggests this may be a read error. This chain links TRBV2 with TRBJ2-3; TRBD1 matches at 8 bases. Germline trimming cut 6 bases from V and 8 bases from J; bases unmatched to any gene: 10. From germline, CDR1 is SNHLY and CDR2 FYNNEI. The CDR3 sequence is 14 residues long. This chain's CDR3 is CASSRTGIKGTQYF. CDR3 DNA: TGTGCCAGCAGCAGGACAGGGATTAAAGGTACGCAGTATTTT.

Note on this clonotype: No conserved phenylalanine or tryptophan is present at the end of the CDR3, so a read error is the likely explanation. It is unclear where the CDR3 begins or ends on the DNA, so no DNA is shown, and the CDR3 is as TCRdb lists it. The chain employs TRBV20-1 and TRBJ2-1; the table calls TRBD1, which could not be checked here. The CDR3 has 9 amino acids, counting both end residues. The germline V gene encodes CDR1 DFQATT and CDR2 SNEGSKA (reference sequence). The CDR3 region is CSAPLLSVL.

This clonotype has at least ten counts. This chain joins TRBV5-4 and TRBJ2-3, with D perhaps matching TRBD2 (7 bases). The germline V gene has CDR1 SGHNT and CDR2 YYREEE (reference sequence). The CDR3 loop spans 17 amino acids. V lost 1 base and J 0 bases, leaving 15 bases between the germline ends. DNA for the CDR3: TGTGCCAGCAGCTTGAATAAGGGGGGGAGGAGCACAGATACGCAGTATTTT. Its translation: CASSLNKGGRSTDTQYF.

V is TRBV2 and J is TRBJ2-5, with TRBD1 identical over 10 bases. In germline, CDR1 is SNHLY, CDR2 FYNNEI. The V segment lost 4 bases and the J segment 4 bases; nucleotides outside the gene matches: 6. This CDR3 is built from 15 residues. The CDR3 DNA is TGTGCCAGCAGTGCGGACAGGGGGAGGCGAGAGACCCAGTACTTC. Residues: CASSADRGRRETQYF.